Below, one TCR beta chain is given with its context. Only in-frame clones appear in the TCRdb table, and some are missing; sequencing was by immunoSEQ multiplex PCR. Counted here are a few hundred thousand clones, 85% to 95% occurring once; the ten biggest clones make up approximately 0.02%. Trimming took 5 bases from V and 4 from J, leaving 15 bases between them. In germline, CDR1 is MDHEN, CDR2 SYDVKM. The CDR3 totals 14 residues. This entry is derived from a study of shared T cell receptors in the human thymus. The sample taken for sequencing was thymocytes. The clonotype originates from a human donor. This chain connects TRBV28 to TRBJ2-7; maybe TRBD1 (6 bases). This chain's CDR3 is CASSPWGRGYEQYF. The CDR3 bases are TGTGCCAGCAGTCCTTGGGGCAGGGGTTACGAGCAGTACTTC.